The source of this T cell receptor (beta chain) is a study of cytomegalovirus exposure and HLA in healthy donors. Whole-study results and caveats: Rare TCR sequences dominated, though some public TCRs recurred in many donors. Analysis performed later found about 18,000 TCR beta sequences associated with HLA alleles at 0.05 false discovery rate.

Amplification used 60 Vbeta primers and 13 Jbeta primers. In the original analysis: Tens of millions of unique TCR beta chains, 10 million to 14 million shared, were counted in a later analysis. Measured with immunoSEQ multiplex PCR; TCRdb has only the in-frame clones, and not every one. Clonal size and the V and J genes are those of that table, whereas D and trimming came from the DNA. The table lists about 170,000 clones, roughly 84% of them singletons. In the case of this clone: Its antigen remains unidentified.

The CDR3 contains 15 residues. The V end was cut by 3 bases, the J end by 8 bases, with 16 bases between. Germline lookup yields CDR1 MGHDK and CDR2 SYGVNS. V usage is TRBV25-1 and J usage is TRBJ1-4; D is unresolved. The sequence derives from a male donor in good health and CMV-seronegative. Sequencing was performed on PBMCs. This chain's CDR3 is CASSDSKKIKEKLFF. The CDR3 DNA reads TGTGCCAGCAGTGATTCTAAGAAAATTAAGGAAAAACTGTTTTTT.